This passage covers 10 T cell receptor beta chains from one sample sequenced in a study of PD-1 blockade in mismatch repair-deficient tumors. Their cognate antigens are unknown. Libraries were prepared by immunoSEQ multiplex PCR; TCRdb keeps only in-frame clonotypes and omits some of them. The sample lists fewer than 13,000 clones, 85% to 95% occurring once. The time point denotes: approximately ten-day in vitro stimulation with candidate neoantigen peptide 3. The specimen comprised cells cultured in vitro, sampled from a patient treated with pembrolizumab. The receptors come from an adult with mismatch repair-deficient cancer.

The CDR3 DNA is TGTGCCAGCAGCTTAAACGCACCCGAGTCCTACAATGAGCAGTTCTTC. Its protein is CASSLNAPESYNEQFF. This rearrangement joins TRBV7-2 to TRBJ2-1; D is uncertain. The CDR3 length is 16 residues. Germline values: CDR1 SGHTA, CDR2 FQGNSA. V was cut by 2 bases and J by 1 base, with 12 bases left in between.

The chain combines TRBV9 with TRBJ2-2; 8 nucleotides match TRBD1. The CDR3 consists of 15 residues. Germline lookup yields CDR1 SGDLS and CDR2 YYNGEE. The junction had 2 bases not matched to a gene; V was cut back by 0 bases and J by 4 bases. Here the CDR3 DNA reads TGTGCCAGCAGCGTAGAAACAGGGGGCACCGGGGAGCTGTTTTTT. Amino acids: CASSVETGGTGELFF.

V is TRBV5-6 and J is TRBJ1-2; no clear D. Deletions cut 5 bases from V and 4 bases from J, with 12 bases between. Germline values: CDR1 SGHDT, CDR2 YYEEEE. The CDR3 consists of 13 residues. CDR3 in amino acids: CASSFGRIYGYTF. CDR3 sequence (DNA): TGTGCCAGCAGTTTCGGACGGATCTATGGCTACACCTTC.

The CDR3, as DNA: TGTGCCAGCAGCTCGTTGACTAGCGGGACATCCCCGTCCTACAATGAGCAGTTCTTC. Protein product: CASSSLTSGTSPSYNEQFF. This chain connects TRBV7-8 to TRBJ2-1; 11 bases line up with TRBD2. The CDR3 extends over 19 amino acids. V was pared by 4 bases and J by 1 base, with 12 bases of the junction left unmatched. CDR1 is SGHVS and CDR2 is FQNEAQ in the germline V gene.

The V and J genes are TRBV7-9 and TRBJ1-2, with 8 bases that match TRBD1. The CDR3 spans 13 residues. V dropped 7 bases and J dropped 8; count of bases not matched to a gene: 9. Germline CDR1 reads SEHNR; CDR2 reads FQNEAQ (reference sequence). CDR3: CASNPRGTGGYTF. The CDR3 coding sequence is TGTGCCAGCAACCCGAGGGGGACAGGAGGCTACACCTTC.

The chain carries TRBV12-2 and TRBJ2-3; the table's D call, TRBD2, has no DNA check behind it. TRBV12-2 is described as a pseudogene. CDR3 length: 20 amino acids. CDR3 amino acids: CASRLAGGGTPLYYTDTQYF. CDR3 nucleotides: TGTGCAAGTCGCTTAGCGGGAGGGGGGACCCCCCTTTACTACACAGATACGCAGTATTTT.

The CDR3 loop is CASSLFGTTPSTDTQYF. CDR3 nucleotide sequence: TGTGCCAGCAGTTTATTTGGGACTACTCCTAGCACAGATACGCAGTATTTT. The V and J genes are TRBV27 and TRBJ2-3, with 7 bases fitting TRBD2. CDR3 length: 17 amino acids. Germline V gives CDR1 MNHEY, CDR2 SMNVEV (reference sequence). Germline trimming cut 1 base from V and 0 bases from J; bases unmatched to any gene: 7.

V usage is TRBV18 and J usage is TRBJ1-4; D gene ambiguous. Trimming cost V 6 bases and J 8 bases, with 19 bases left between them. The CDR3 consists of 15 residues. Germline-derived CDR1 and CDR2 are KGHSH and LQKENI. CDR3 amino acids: CASSHGVGGREKLFF. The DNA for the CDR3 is TGTGCCAGCTCCCACGGCGTGGGAGGTAGGGAAAAACTGTTTTTT. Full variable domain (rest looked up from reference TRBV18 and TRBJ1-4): NAGVMQNPRHLVRRRGQEARLRCSPMKGHSHVYWYRQLPEEGLKFMVYLQKENIIDESGMPKERFSAEFPKEGPSILRIQQVVRGDSAAYFCASSHGVGGREKLFFGSGTQLSVL.

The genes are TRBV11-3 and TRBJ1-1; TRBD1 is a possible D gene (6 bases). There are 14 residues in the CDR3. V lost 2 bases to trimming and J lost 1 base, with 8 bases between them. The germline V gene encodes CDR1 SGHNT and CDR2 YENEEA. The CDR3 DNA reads TGTGCCAGCAGCTTAACAGGGTCGAACACTGAAGCTTTCTTT. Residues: CASSLTGSNTEAFF.

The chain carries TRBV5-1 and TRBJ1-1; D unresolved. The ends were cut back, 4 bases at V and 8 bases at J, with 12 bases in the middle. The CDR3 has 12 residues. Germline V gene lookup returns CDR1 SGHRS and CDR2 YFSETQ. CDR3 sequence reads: CASSPNAGEAFF. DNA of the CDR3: TGCGCCAGCAGCCCCAACGCCGGGGAAGCTTTCTTT.